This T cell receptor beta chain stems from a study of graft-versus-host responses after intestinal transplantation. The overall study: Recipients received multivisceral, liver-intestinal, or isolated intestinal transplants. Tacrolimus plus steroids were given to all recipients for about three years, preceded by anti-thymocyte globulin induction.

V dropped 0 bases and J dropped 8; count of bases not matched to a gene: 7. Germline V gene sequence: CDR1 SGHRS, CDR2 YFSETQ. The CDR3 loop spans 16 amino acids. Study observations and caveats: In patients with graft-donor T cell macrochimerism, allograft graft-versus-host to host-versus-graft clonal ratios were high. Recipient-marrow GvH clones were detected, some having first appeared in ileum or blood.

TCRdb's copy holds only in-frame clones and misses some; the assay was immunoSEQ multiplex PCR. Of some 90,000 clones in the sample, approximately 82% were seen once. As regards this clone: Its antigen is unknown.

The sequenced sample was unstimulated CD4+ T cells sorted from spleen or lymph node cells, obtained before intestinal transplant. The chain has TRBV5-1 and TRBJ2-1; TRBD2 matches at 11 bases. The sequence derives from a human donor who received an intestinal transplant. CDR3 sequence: CASSLVTSGGRDEQFF. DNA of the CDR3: TGCGCCAGCAGCTTGGTAACTAGCGGGGGCCGGGATGAGCAGTTCTTC.